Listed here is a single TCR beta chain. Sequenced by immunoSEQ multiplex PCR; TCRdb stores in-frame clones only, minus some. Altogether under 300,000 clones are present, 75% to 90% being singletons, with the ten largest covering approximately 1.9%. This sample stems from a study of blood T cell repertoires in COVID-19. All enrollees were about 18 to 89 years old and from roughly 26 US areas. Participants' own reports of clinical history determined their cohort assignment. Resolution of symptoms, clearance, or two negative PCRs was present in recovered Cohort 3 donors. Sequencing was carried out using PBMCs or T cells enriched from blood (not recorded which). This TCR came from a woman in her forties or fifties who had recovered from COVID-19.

CDR3 coding DNA: TGTGCCAGCAGGAAGACTAGCGGGAACAATGAGCAGTTCTTC. Encoded protein: CASRKTSGNNEQFF. The chain uses TRBV28 and TRBJ2-1; the match to TRBD2 covers 11 bases. This CDR3 has 14 residues. After removal of 6 bases from V and 5 bases from J, the junction contained 3 bases not matched to a gene. Germline CDR1 reads MDHEN; CDR2 reads SYDVKM.